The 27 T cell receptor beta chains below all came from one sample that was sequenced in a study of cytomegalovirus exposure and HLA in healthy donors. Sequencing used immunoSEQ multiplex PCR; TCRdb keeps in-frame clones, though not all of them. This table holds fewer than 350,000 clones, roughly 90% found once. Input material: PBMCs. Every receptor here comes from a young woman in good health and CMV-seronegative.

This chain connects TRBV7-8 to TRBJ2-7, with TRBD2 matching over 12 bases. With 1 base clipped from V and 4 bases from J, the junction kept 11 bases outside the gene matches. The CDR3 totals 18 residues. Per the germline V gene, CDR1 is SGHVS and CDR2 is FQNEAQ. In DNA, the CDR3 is TGTGCCAGCAGCTTAGGTGCGGGTGGACTAGCGGGGCCATACGAGCAGTACTTC. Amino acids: CASSLGAGGLAGPYEQYF.

CDR3 coding DNA: TGTGCCTGGAGCCCCCGCAGGGACACTGAAGCTTTCTTT. This translates into CAWSPRRDTEAFF. This chain uses TRBV30 with TRBJ1-1; TRBD1 might be the D (5 bases). Trimming took 3 bases from V and 3 from J, leaving 11 bases between them. This CDR3 comprises 13 residues. Germline lookup yields CDR1 GTSNPN and CDR2 SVGIG (reference sequence).

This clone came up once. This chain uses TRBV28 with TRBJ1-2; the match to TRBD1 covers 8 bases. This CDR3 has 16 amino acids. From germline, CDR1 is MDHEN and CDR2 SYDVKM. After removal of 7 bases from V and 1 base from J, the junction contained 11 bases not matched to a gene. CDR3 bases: TGTGCCAGCAATAACCTAGCGGGACAGGATAACTATGGCTACACCTTC. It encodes CASNNLAGQDNYGYTF.

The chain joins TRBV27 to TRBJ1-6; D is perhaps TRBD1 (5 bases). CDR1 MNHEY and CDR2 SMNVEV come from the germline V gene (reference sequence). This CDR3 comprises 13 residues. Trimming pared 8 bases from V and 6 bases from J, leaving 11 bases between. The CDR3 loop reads CASQGTLNSPLHF. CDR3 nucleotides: TGTGCCAGCCAAGGGACTCTTAATTCACCCCTCCACTTT.

CDR3 nucleotide sequence: TGTGCCAGCAGTTCTCTATCCCCATCTAGCGCCTTCTCGGAGACCCAGTACTTC. Its translation is CASSSLSPSSAFSETQYF. The chain recombines TRBV27 with TRBJ2-5; tentatively, D is TRBD2 (6 bases). The V end lost 4 bases, the J end lost 5 bases, and 26 bases lay between the germline ends. From germline, CDR1 is MNHEY and CDR2 SMNVEV (reference sequence). The CDR3 has 18 residues.

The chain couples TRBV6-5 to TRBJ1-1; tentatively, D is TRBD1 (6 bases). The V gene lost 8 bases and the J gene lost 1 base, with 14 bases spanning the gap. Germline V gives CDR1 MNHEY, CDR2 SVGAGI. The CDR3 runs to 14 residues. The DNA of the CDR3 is TGTGCCAGCGGGCCAGGGGATCCGAACACTGAAGCTTTCTTT. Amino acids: CASGPGDPNTEAFF.

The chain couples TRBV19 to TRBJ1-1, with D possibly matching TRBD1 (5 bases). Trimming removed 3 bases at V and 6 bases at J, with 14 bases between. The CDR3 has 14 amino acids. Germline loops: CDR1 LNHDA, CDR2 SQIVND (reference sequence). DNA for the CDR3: TGTGCCAGTAGTATCTATAGGGAAGGGGCTGAAGCTTTCTTT. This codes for CASSIYREGAEAFF.

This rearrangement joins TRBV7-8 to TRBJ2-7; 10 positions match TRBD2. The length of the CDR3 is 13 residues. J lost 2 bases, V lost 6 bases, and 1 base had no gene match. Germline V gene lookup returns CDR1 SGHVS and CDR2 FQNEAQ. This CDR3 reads CASRTSGAYEQYF. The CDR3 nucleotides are TGTGCCAGCAGAACTAGCGGGGCCTACGAGCAGTACTTC.

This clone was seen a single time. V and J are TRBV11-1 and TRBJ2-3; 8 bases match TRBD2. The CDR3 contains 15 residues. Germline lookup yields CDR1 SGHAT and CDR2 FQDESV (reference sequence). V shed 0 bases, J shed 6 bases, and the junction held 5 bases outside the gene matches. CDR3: CASSLAGRAIDTQYF. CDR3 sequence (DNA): TGTGCCAGCAGCTTAGCCGGGAGGGCCATCGATACGCAGTATTTT.

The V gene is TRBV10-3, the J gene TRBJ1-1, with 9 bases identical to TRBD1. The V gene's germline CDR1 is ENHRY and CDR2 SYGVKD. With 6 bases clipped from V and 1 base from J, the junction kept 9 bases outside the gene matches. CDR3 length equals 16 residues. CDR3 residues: CAISLDRGVGNTEAFF. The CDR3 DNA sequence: TGTGCCATCAGCCTGGACAGGGGCGTTGGGAACACTGAAGCTTTCTTT.

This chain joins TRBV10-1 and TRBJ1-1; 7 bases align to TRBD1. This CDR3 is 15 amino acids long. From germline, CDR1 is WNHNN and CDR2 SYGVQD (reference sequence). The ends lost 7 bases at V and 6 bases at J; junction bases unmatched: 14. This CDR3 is CASTPQRGQGPEAFF. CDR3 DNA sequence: TGCGCCAGCACCCCCCAAAGGGGGCAGGGCCCTGAAGCTTTCTTT.

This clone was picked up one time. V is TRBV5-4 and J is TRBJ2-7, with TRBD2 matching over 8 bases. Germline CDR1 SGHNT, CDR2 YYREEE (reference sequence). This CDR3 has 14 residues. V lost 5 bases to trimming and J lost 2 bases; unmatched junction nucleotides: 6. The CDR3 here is CASSTGTRPYEQYF. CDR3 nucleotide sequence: TGTGCCAGCAGTACCGGGACTAGGCCCTACGAGCAGTACTTC.

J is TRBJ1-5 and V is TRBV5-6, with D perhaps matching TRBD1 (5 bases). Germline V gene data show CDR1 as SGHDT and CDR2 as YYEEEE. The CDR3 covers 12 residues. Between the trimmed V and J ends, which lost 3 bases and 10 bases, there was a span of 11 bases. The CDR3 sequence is CASSSPTGPQHF. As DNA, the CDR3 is TGTGCCAGCAGCTCGCCCACAGGTCCCCAGCATTTT.

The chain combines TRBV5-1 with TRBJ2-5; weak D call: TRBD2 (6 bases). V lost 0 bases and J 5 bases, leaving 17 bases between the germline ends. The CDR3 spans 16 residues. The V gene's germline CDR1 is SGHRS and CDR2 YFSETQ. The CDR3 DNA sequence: TGCGCCAGCAGCTTGGCCGGGGGACCGGGATTTGAGACCCAGTACTTC. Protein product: CASSLAGGPGFETQYF.

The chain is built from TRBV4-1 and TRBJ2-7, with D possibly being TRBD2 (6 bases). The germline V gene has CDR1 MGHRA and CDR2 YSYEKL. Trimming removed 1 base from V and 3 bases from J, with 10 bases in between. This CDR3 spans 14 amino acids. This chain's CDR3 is CASSQGFGGYEQYF. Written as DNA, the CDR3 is TGCGCCAGCAGCCAAGGGTTCGGGGGCTACGAGCAGTACTTC.

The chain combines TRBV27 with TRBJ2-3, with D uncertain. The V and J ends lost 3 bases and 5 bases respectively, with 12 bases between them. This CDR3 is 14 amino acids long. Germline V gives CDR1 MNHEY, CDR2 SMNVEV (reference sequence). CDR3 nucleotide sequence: TGTGCCAGCAGTTTTCGGAACCCAGGAGATACGCAGTATTTT. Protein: CASSFRNPGDTQYF.

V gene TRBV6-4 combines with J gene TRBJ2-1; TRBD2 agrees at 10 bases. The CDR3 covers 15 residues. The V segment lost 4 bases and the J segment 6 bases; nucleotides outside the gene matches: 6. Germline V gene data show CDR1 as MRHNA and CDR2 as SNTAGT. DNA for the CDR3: TGTGCCAGCAGTGGTGCTAGCGGGAGCCTCAATGAGCAGTTCTTC. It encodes CASSGASGSLNEQFF.

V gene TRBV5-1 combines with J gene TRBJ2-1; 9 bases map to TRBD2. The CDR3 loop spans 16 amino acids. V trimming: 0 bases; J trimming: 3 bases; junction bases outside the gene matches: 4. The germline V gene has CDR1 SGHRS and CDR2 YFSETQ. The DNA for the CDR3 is TGCGCCAGCAGCTTGGAAGGGACTAGCAGCTACAATGAGCAGTTCTTC. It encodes CASSLEGTSSYNEQFF.

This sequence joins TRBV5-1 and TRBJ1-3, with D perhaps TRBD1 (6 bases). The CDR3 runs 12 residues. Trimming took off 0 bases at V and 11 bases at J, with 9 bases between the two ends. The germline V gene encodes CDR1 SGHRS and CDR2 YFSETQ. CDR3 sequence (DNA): TGCGCCAGCAGCTTGGATGGGGGCGCCATATATTTT. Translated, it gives CASSLDGGAIYF. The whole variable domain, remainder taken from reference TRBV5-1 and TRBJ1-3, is KAGVTQTPRYLIKTRGQQVTLSCSPISGHRSVSWYQQTPGQGLQFLFEYFSETQRNKGNFPGRFSGRQFSNSRSEMNVSTLELGDSALYLCASSLDGGAIYFGEGSWLTVV.

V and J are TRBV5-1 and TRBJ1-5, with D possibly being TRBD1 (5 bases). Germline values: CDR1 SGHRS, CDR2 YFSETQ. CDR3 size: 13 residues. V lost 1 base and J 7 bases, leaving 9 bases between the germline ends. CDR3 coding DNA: TGCGCCAGCAGCTTGTCACGGGGGCAGCCCCAGCATTTT. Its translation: CASSLSRGQPQHF. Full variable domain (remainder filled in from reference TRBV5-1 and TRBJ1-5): KAGVTQTPRYLIKTRGQQVTLSCSPISGHRSVSWYQQTPGQGLQFLFEYFSETQRNKGNFPGRFSGRQFSNSRSEMNVSTLELGDSALYLCASSLSRGQPQHFGDGTRLSIL.

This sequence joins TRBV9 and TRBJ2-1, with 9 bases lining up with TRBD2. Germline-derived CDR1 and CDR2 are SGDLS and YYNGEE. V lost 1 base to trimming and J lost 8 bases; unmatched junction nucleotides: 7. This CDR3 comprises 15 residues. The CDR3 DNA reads TGTGCCAGCAGCGTATGGGCGGGAGGGCGAGATGAGCAGTTCTTC. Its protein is CASSVWAGGRDEQFF.

The CDR3 here is CATSREGSPTDTQYF. The CDR3 DNA is TGTGCCACCAGCAGAGAGGGGAGCCCCACAGATACGCAGTATTTT. V usage is TRBV15 and J usage is TRBJ2-3; tentative D call: TRBD2 (5 bases). The CDR3 runs 15 residues. V lost 0 bases, J lost 2 bases, and 9 bases lay in between. In germline, CDR1 is LNHNV, CDR2 YYDKDF (reference sequence).

CDR3 region: CASSSLGQGGELFF. The CDR3 DNA reads as TGTGCCAGCAGCTCCCTGGGGCAGGGCGGGGAGCTGTTTTTT. V gene TRBV5-4 combines with J gene TRBJ2-2; maybe TRBD1 (5 bases). Germline V gene lookup returns CDR1 SGHNT and CDR2 YYREEE (reference sequence). Trimming took off 3 bases at V and 7 bases at J, with 13 bases between the two ends. This CDR3 is 14 amino acids long.

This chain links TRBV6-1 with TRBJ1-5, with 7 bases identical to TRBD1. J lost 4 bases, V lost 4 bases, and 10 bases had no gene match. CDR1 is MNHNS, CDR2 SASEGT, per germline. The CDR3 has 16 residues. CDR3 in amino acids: CASSGGWTGTNQPQHF. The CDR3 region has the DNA TGTGCCAGCAGTGGGGGTTGGACAGGTACAAATCAGCCCCAGCATTTT.

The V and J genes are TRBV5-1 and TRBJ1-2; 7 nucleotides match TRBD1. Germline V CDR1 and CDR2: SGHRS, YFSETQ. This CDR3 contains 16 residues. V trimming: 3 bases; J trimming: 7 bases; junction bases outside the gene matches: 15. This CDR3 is CASSSQGKGSGGGYTF. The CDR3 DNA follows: TGCGCCAGCAGCTCACAGGGGAAAGGCTCCGGTGGTGGCTACACCTTC.

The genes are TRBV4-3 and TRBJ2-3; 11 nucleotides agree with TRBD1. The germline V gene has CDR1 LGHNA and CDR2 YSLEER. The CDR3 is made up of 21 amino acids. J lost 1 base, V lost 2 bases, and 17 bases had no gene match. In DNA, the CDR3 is TGCGCCAGCAGCCAATACCCGGGACAGGGGGTTTGGTACTTCGGCACAGATACGCAGTATTTT. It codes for CASSQYPGQGVWYFGTDTQYF.

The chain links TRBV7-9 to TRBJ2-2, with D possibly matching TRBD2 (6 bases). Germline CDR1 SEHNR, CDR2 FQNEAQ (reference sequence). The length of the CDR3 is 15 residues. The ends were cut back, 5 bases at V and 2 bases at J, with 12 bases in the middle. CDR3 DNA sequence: TGTGCCAGCAGCCCGCGGGACGGAAACACCGGGGAGCTGTTTTTT. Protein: CASSPRDGNTGELFF.